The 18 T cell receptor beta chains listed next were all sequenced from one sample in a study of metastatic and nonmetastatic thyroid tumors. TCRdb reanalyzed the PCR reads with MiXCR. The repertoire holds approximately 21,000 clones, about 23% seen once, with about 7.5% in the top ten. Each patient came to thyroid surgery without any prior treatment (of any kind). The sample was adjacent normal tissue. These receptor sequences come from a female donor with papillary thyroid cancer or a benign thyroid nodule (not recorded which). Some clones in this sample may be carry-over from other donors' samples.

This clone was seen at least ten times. The CDR3 protein is CASTISVSYEQYF. The CDR3 DNA follows: TGTGCCAGCACAATATCCGTTTCCTACGAGCAGTACTTC. The rearrangement joins TRBV11-2 to TRBJ2-7, with D uncertain. The CDR3 is 13 amino acids. Trimming shortened V by 7 bases and J by 1 base, and 11 bases separated the two germline ends. From germline, CDR1 is SGHAT and CDR2 FQNNGV.

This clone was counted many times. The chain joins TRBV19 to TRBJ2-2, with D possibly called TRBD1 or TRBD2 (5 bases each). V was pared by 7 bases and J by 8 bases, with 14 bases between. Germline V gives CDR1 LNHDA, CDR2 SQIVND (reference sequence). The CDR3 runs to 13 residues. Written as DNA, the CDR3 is TGTGCCAGTACCTTGACCTGGGGGGGGGAGCTGTTTTTT. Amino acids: CASTLTWGGELFF.

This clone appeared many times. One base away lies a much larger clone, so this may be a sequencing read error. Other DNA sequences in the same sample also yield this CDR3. The CDR3 sequence: CSARVEGGKPQHF. The CDR3 nucleotides are TGTAGTGCTAGAGTTGAAGGGGGTAAGCCCCAGCATTTT. V usage is TRBV20-1 and J usage is TRBJ1-5; a possible D gene is TRBD1 (6 bases). The CDR3 length is 13 residues. Germline V gives CDR1 DFQATT, CDR2 SNEGSKA (reference sequence).

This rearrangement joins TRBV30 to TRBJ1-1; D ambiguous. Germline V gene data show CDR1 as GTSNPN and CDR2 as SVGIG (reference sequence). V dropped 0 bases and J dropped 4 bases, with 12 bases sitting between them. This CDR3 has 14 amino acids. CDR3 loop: CAWSVWGGATEAFF. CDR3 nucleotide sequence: TGTGCCTGGAGTGTATGGGGTGGTGCCACTGAAGCTTTCTTT.

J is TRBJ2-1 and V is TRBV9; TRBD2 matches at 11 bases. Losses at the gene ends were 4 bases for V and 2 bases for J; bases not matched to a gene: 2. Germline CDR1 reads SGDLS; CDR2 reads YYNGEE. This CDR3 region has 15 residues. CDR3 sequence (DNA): TGTGCCAGCAGCCTGACTAGCGGGGCCTACAATGAGCAGTTCTTC. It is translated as CASSLTSGAYNEQFF. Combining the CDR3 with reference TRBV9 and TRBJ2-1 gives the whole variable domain DSGVTQTPKHLITATGQRVTLRCSPRSGDLSVYWYQQSLDQGLQFLIQYYNGEERAKGNILERFSAQQFPDLHSELNLSSLELGDSALYFCASSLTSGAYNEQFFGPGTRLTVL.

The CDR3 DNA follows: TGTGCCAGTACCATCGAGCCTCTGAACACTGAAGCTTTCTTT. This translates into CASTIEPLNTEAFF. The rearrangement links TRBV19 to TRBJ1-1, with D unresolved. CDR3 size: 14 residues. Trimming took off 7 bases at V and 0 bases at J, with 12 bases between the two ends. Looked up from germline, CDR1 is LNHDA and CDR2 is SQIVND (reference sequence).

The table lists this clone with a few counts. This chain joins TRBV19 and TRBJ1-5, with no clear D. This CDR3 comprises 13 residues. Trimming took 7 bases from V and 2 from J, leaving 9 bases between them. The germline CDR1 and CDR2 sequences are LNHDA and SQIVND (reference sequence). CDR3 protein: CASNKVGNQPQHF. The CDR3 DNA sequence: TGTGCCAGTAATAAGGTAGGCAATCAGCCCCAGCATTTT.

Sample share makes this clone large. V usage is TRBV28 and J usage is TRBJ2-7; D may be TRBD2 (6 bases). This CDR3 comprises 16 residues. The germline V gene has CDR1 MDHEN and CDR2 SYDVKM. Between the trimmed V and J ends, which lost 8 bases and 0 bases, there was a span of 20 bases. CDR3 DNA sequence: TGTGCCAGCCATCCCATAGCGGCAACTAGCTCCTACGAGCAGTACTTC. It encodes CASHPIAATSSYEQYF. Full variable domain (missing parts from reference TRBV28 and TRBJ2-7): DVKVTQSSRYLVKRTGEKVFLECVQDMDHENMFWYRQDPGLGLRLIYFSYDVKMKEKGDIPEGYSVSREKKERFSLILESASTNQTSMYLCASHPIAATSSYEQYFGPGTRLTVT.

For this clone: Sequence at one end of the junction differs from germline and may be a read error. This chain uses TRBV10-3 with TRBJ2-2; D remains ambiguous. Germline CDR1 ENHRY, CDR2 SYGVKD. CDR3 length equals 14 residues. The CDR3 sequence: CAIGDRSPPGELFF. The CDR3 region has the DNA TGTGCCATCGGTGATCGGTCCCCCCCGGGGGAGCTGTTTTTT.

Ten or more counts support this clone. In DNA, the CDR3 is TGTGCCAGCAGCTCTTCCCCAGACAGCACCGGGGAGCTGTTTTTT. It encodes CASSSSPDSTGELFF. V is TRBV9 and J is TRBJ2-2; D is possibly TRBD1 (5 bases). The CDR3 contains 15 residues. The V end lost 4 bases, the J end lost 4 bases, and 14 bases lay between the germline ends. Germline CDR1 SGDLS, CDR2 YYNGEE.

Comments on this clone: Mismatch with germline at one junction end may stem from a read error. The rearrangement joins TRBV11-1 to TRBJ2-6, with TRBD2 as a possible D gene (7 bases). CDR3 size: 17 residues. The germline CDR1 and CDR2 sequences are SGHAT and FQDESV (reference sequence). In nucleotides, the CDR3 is TGTGCCAGCTCAGGGGTACGGGGGGATTCTGGGGCGAACGTCCTGACTTTC. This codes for CASSGVRGDSGANVLTF.

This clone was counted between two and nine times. In DNA, the CDR3 is TGTGCCAGCAGTGGGACAGCTGGAAACACCATATATTTT. This codes for CASSGTAGNTIYF. The rearrangement links TRBV2 to TRBJ1-3, with TRBD1 as a possible D gene (6 bases). Germline CDR1 reads SNHLY; CDR2 reads FYNNEI. This CDR3 has 13 amino acids. Trimming pared 4 bases from V and 2 bases from J, leaving 6 bases between.

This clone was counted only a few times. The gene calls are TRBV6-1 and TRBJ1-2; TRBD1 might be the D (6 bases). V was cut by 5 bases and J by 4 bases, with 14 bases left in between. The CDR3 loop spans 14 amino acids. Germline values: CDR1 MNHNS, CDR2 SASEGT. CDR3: CASSSPGQAYGYTF. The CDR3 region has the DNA TGTGCCAGCAGTAGTCCGGGACAAGCCTATGGCTACACCTTC.

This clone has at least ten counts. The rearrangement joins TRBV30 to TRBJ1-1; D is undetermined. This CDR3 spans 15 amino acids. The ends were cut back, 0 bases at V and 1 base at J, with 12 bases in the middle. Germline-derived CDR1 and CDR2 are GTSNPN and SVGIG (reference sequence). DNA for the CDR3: TGTGCCTGGAGTGTACGTCGTTTCGAGAACACTGAAGCTTTCTTT. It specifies CAWSVRRFENTEAFF.

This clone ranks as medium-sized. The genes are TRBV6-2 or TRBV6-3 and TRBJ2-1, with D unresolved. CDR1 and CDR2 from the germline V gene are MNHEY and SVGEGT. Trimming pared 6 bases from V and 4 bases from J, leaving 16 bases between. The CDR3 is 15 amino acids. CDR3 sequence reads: CASSRGRILYNEQFF. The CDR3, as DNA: TGTGCCAGCAGCCGCGGACGGATCCTTTACAATGAGCAGTTCTTC.

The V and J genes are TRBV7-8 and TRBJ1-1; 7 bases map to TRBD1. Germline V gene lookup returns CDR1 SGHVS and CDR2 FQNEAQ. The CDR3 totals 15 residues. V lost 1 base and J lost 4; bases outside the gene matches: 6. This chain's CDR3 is CASSLVQGGSTEAFF. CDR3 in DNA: TGTGCCAGCAGCTTAGTTCAGGGGGGGAGCACTGAAGCTTTCTTT.

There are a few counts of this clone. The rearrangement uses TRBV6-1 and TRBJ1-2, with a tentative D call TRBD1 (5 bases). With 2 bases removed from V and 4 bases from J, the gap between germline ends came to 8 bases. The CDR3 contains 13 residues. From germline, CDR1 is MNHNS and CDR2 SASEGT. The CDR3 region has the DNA TGTGCCAGCAGTGAAAGGGGTTTCTATGGCTACACCTTC. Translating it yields CASSERGFYGYTF.

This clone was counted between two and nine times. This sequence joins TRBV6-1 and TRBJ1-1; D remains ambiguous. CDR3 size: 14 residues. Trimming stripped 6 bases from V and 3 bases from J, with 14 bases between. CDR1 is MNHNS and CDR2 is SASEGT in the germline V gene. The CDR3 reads CASRRLTSDTEAFF. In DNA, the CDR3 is TGTGCCAGCAGGAGACTTACGTCAGACACTGAAGCTTTCTTT.